Below, 28 T cell receptor beta chains from the same sample are listed, as sequenced in a study of T cells in Graves' hyperthyroidism and ophthalmopathy. What was amplified from RNA transcripts were TCR beta CDR3 regions. HTBI primers were the set used in a first-round RT-PCR of the TCR CDR3. A single record per CDR3 protein comes from TCRdb applying MiXCR to the multiplex PCR reads. The sample includes approximately 400,000 distinct CDR3 sequences, approximately 15% seen only once; the top ten take about 11%. The sequencing sample was made of blood. Receptors were obtained from a woman in her sixties or seventies with Graves' hyperthyroidism.

This clonotype was observed at least ten times. The chain couples TRBV11-3 to TRBJ2-5; maybe TRBD2 (5 bases). Germline values: CDR1 SGHNT, CDR2 YENEEA. The CDR3 has 15 amino acids. Between the trimmed V and J ends, which lost 2 bases and 5 bases, there was a span of 15 bases. CDR3 residues: CASSLLALGGETQYF. Here the CDR3 DNA reads TGTGCCAGCAGCTTACTAGCTCTGGGTGGGGAGACCCAGTACTTC.

As for this clonotype: A much larger clone is a single base away; this may be a read error. The genes are TRBV20-1 and TRBJ2-1; TRBD2 aligns across 11 bases. Trimming at V came to 3 bases and at J to 10 bases, leaving 8 bases not matched to a gene. This CDR3 contains 14 residues. The V gene's germline CDR1 is DFQATT and CDR2 SNEGSKA (reference sequence). The chain's CDR3 is CSARAGTSGWEQFF. CDR3 nucleotides: TGCAGTGCTAGGGCCGGGACTAGCGGCTGGGAGCAGTTCTTC.

This clonotype has a count of ten or more. The V call is TRBV5-1, the J call TRBJ1-6; 7 bases fit TRBD1. V was pared by 0 bases and J by 10 bases, with 7 bases of the junction left unmatched. Germline V lookup: CDR1 SGHRS, CDR2 YFSETQ. This CDR3 has 15 amino acids. Here the CDR3 reads CASSLGHRGESPLHF. The CDR3 coding sequence is TGCGCCAGCAGCTTGGGCCACAGGGGTGAGTCACCCCTCCACTTT.

V and J are TRBV6-1 and TRBJ2-5; D is unresolved. The germline V gene has CDR1 MNHNS and CDR2 SASEGT. This CDR3 spans 12 amino acids. V gave up 8 bases and J gave up 4 bases, with 11 bases separating them. CDR3 region: CASRGFPETQYF. The CDR3 nucleotides are TGTGCCAGCCGCGGCTTCCCAGAGACCCAGTACTTC.

This chain links TRBV6-1 with TRBJ1-5, with D unresolved. Trimming took off 2 bases at V and 0 bases at J, with 8 bases between the two ends. Per germline, CDR1 MNHNS and CDR2 SASEGT. This CDR3 region has 15 residues. The chain's CDR3 is CASSEWVLSNQPQHF. For the CDR3, the DNA is TGTGCCAGCAGTGAATGGGTTCTTAGCAATCAGCCCCAGCATTTT.

This clonotype was recorded many times. The CDR3 DNA sequence: TGCAGTGCTAGAGGCATCGGGATTAACTATGGCTACACCTTC. Protein: CSARGIGINYGYTF. The chain recombines TRBV20-1 with TRBJ1-2; D ambiguous. The germline V and J ends were trimmed by 1 base and 1 base, with 10 bases remaining between them. The germline gives CDR1 DFQATT, CDR2 SNEGSKA (reference sequence). CDR3 length: 14 amino acids.

This clonotype has ten or more counts. V usage is TRBV20-1 and J usage is TRBJ2-7, with TRBD2 matching 11 bases. The germline V gene encodes CDR1 DFQATT and CDR2 SNEGSKA (reference sequence). Trimming at V came to 6 bases and at J to 7 bases, leaving 8 bases not matched to a gene. The CDR3 runs 13 residues. The CDR3 loop reads CSATGTSGHEQYF. The CDR3, as DNA: TGCAGTGCAACCGGGACTAGCGGTCATGAGCAGTACTTC.

This clonotype has at least ten counts. The chain joins TRBV6-1 to TRBJ1-2; possible D gene TRBD1, 5 bases. This CDR3 has 14 residues. Trimming pared 5 bases from V and 2 bases from J, leaving 12 bases between. Germline V lookup: CDR1 MNHNS, CDR2 SASEGT. The CDR3 nucleotides are TGTGCCAGCAGTTGGGACTTTTCGAACTATGGCTACACCTTC. This sequence encodes CASSWDFSNYGYTF.

This clonotype has a handful of counts. The chain links TRBV7-9 to TRBJ1-4; D is ambiguous. Germline CDR1 reads SEHNR; CDR2 reads FQNEAQ (reference sequence). The CDR3 totals 17 residues. With 1 base removed from V and 0 bases from J, the gap between germline ends came to 12 bases. The CDR3 is CASSLDFDTSTNEKLFF. Here the CDR3 DNA reads TGTGCCAGCAGCTTAGATTTCGACACCTCAACTAATGAAAAACTGTTTTTT.

This clonotype was recorded at least ten times. This sequence joins TRBV2 and TRBJ2-7, with TRBD2 as a possible D gene (6 bases). Germline V gene lookup returns CDR1 SNHLY and CDR2 FYNNEI. Trimming left V 8 bases short and J 0 bases short, with 17 bases between. CDR3 length: 15 amino acids. This CDR3 is CASSGTFLSSYEQYF. The CDR3 bases are TGTGCCAGCTCTGGGACTTTCCTCAGCTCCTACGAGCAGTACTTC.

This clonotype has only one observation. V gene TRBV5-4 combines with J gene TRBJ2-7; tentatively, D is TRBD2 (6 bases). The germline V and J ends were trimmed by 2 bases and 3 bases, with 15 bases remaining between them. The CDR3 loop spans 15 amino acids. Germline CDR1 is SGHNT and CDR2 is YYREEE (reference sequence). The CDR3 sequence is CASSFVGLQSYEQYF. The CDR3 DNA reads TGTGCCAGCAGCTTTGTGGGACTCCAAAGCTACGAGCAGTACTTC. The full variable domain, with the rest looked up from reference TRBV5-4 and TRBJ2-7, is ETGVTQSPTHLIKTRGQQVTLRCSSQSGHNTVSWYQQALGQGPQFIFQYYREEENGRGNFPPRFSGLQFPNYSSELNVNALELDDSALYLCASSFVGLQSYEQYFGPGTRLTVT.

This clonotype was recorded many times. This chain joins TRBV12-3 or TRBV12-4 and TRBJ1-5; 8 nucleotides align to TRBD1. Unmatched junction bases numbered 13, after V lost 5 bases and J lost 1 base. This CDR3 spans 18 amino acids. CDR3 in amino acids: CASSLLNRGVRSNQPQHF. The CDR3 DNA reads TGTGCCAGCAGTCTTCTCAACAGGGGGGTAAGAAGCAATCAGCCCCAGCATTTT.

This clonotype turned up a few times. V gene TRBV7-6 combines with J gene TRBJ2-2, with 10 bases fitting TRBD2. The V gene end was trimmed by 4 bases and the J gene end by 3 bases; junction bases not matched to a gene: 5. Germline loops: CDR1 SGHVS, CDR2 FNYEAQ. The CDR3 has 16 residues. The CDR3 nucleotides are TGTGCCAGCAGCTCGCCCCTAGCGGGAGACACCGGGGAGCTGTTTTTT. Translating gives CASSSPLAGDTGELFF.

This clonotype was seen at least ten times. V gene TRBV5-1 combines with J gene TRBJ2-2, with a tentative D call TRBD2 (6 bases). Trimming removed 7 bases at V and 0 bases at J, with 13 bases between. In germline, CDR1 is SGHRS, CDR2 YFSETQ. CDR3 length: 15 residues. CDR3: CASRGDSTNTGELFF. CDR3 in DNA: TGCGCCAGCCGCGGGGACTCCACGAACACCGGGGAGCTGTTTTTT. The full variable domain, its missing parts supplied by reference TRBV5-1 and TRBJ2-2, is KAGVTQTPRYLIKTRGQQVTLSCSPISGHRSVSWYQQTPGQGLQFLFEYFSETQRNKGNFPGRFSGRQFSNSRSEMNVSTLELGDSALYLCASRGDSTNTGELFFGEGSRLTVL.

Many counts were recorded for this clonotype. The rearrangement joins TRBV5-1 to TRBJ2-5; a possible D gene is TRBD2 (6 bases). The CDR3 has 17 amino acids. The V gene's germline CDR1 is SGHRS and CDR2 YFSETQ. V dropped 0 bases and J dropped 2 bases, with 17 bases sitting between them. CDR3 bases: TGCGCCAGCAGCTTGGGCCCCGTTGGTAGCGGACAAGAGACCCAGTACTTC. Protein: CASSLGPVGSGQETQYF. Looking up the rest from reference TRBV5-1 and TRBJ2-5 gives the full variable domain: KAGVTQTPRYLIKTRGQQVTLSCSPISGHRSVSWYQQTPGQGLQFLFEYFSETQRNKGNFPGRFSGRQFSNSRSEMNVSTLELGDSALYLCASSLGPVGSGQETQYFGPGTRLLVL.

The V call is TRBV25-1, the J call TRBJ2-1, with 9 bases fitting TRBD2. The length of the CDR3 is 14 residues. Germline lookup yields CDR1 MGHDK and CDR2 SYGVNS. V gave up 4 bases and J gave up 8 bases; unmatched junction bases: 6. CDR3 region: CASSGLAGSDEQFF. The CDR3, as DNA: TGTGCCAGCAGTGGGCTAGCGGGATCAGATGAGCAGTTCTTC.

In this sample, this clonotype turned up many times. CDR3 amino acids: CASSPAPPPNEKLFF. CDR3 sequence (DNA): TGTGCCAGCTCACCAGCACCACCGCCAAATGAAAAACTGTTTTTT. J is TRBJ1-4 and V is TRBV18, with no clear D. V lost 2 bases to trimming and J lost 5 bases, with 12 bases between them. This CDR3 has 15 residues. CDR1 is KGHSH and CDR2 is LQKENI in the germline V gene.

The gene calls are TRBV5-5 and TRBJ1-5, with D unclear. V was cut by 2 bases and J by 5 bases, with 8 bases left in between. Germline V gene lookup returns CDR1 SGHKS and CDR2 YYEKEE (reference sequence). CDR3 length: 13 residues. This CDR3 reads CASSLGLDQPQHF. DNA of the CDR3: TGTGCCAGCAGCTTAGGGCTAGATCAGCCCCAGCATTTT.

This clonotype was seen many times. V gene TRBV27 combines with J gene TRBJ2-7; 7 bases map to TRBD1. Losses at the gene ends were 8 bases for V and 6 bases for J; bases not matched to a gene: 13. In germline, CDR1 is MNHEY, CDR2 SMNVEV (reference sequence). CDR3 length: 14 amino acids. This chain's CDR3 is CASGQTTGSSEQYF. In DNA form, the CDR3 reads TGTGCCAGCGGGCAAACGACAGGGTCGAGCGAGCAGTACTTC.

This clonotype was detected ten times or more. This chain uses TRBV12-3 or TRBV12-4 with TRBJ2-7; D unclear. With 5 bases removed from V and 6 bases from J, the gap between germline ends came to 17 bases. This CDR3 spans 14 amino acids. The chain's CDR3 is CASSPYKRGSEQYF. CDR3 coding DNA: TGTGCCAGCAGTCCTTACAAACGCGGCTCCGAGCAGTACTTC.

The chain is built from TRBV9 and TRBJ1-1; 9 positions match TRBD1. Germline-derived CDR1 and CDR2 are SGDLS and YYNGEE. J lost 6 bases, V lost 4 bases, and 7 bases had no gene match. The CDR3 is made up of 14 amino acids. The CDR3 DNA is TGTGCCAGCAGCCCTGAGACAGGGGGTGCTGAAGCTTTCTTT. This gives the protein CASSPETGGAEAFF.

V is TRBV29-1 and J is TRBJ1-1; D uncertain. Per the germline V gene, CDR1 is SQVTM and CDR2 is ANQGSEA. V was trimmed by 6 bases and J by 7 bases, leaving 12 bases between them. This CDR3 comprises 11 residues. In DNA, the CDR3 is TGCAGCGTCAACGGGCCAGTTGAAGCTTTCTTT. It yields the protein CSVNGPVEAFF.

This clonotype was seen a few times. This likely comes from a read error, as the CDR3 has no conserved phenylalanine or tryptophan at its end. The genes are TRBV12-3 or TRBV12-4 and TRBJ2-5; D is possibly TRBD1 (6 bases). This CDR3 is 18 amino acids long. V shed 11 bases and J shed 1 base, with 29 bases lying between them. CDR3 bases: TGTGCCCGTAACCGCTACGGGACCCCGACAGGAGGCCAAGAGACCCAGTACTCC. Protein: CARNRYGTPTGGQETQYS.

This clonotype was detected many times. The chain links TRBV27 to TRBJ2-2; 9 nucleotides align to TRBD2. Germline CDR1 MNHEY, CDR2 SMNVEV (reference sequence). The CDR3 length is 17 residues. V shed 5 bases, J shed 5 bases, and the junction held 12 bases outside the gene matches. CDR3 protein: CASSPFSPGLATGELFF. In DNA, the CDR3 is TGTGCCAGCAGTCCCTTTTCGCCGGGACTAGCTACCGGGGAGCTGTTTTTT.

This chain links TRBV20-1 with TRBJ2-5; 9 nucleotides align to TRBD1. The CDR3 covers 17 residues. Germline assignment: CDR1 DFQATT and CDR2 SNEGSKA (reference sequence). J gave up 4 bases and V 0 bases, and 12 bases lay outside the gene matches. CDR3 protein: CSARDHGGQGLGETQYF. CDR3 in DNA: TGCAGTGCTAGAGATCATGGAGGACAGGGGTTGGGAGAGACCCAGTACTTC.

The table lists this clonotype with a few counts. This chain uses TRBV5-1 with TRBJ2-1, with 9 bases identical to TRBD2. V was clipped by 3 bases and J by 5 bases; unmatched bases: 6. CDR3 length equals 15 residues. Germline lookup yields CDR1 SGHRS and CDR2 YFSETQ. As DNA, the CDR3 is TGCGCCAGCAGCTCCAGTCTAGCGGGACACAATGAGCAGTTCTTC. Its protein product is CASSSSLAGHNEQFF.

This clonotype has ten or more counts. The chain uses TRBV11-3 and TRBJ2-2, with D perhaps given as TRBD1 or TRBD2 (5 bases each). V was pared by 5 bases and J by 6 bases, with 10 bases between. The germline CDR1 and CDR2 sequences are SGHNT and YENEEA. This CDR3 has 13 residues. The CDR3 nucleotides are TGTGCCAGCAGCCCTCAGGGACCCGGGGAGCTGTTTTTT. Its protein product is CASSPQGPGELFF.

The chain employs TRBV24-1 and TRBJ1-3, with 7 positions matching TRBD1. Germline V gene data show CDR1 as KGHDR and CDR2 as SFDVKD. The junction had 6 bases not matched to a gene; V was cut back by 8 bases and J by 0 bases. This CDR3 is built from 15 residues. The CDR3 coding sequence is TGTGCCACCAACAGACAGGGCTCCTCTGGAAACACCATATATTTT. Its translation: CATNRQGSSGNTIYF.